These T cell receptor beta chains were read from a single sample in a study of regulatory T cells in long-lasting Graves disease. TCRdb redid the calling of the multiplex PCR reads with MiXCR, one entry per CDR3 protein. The sample lists under 450,000 distinct CDR3 sequences; roughly 15% were seen once. This sample also appeared in a second study, on T cells in Graves' hyperthyroidism and ophthalmopathy.

Here the sequenced sample was peripheral blood mononuclear cells (PBMCs), taken at new diagnosis, from a patient treated with antithyroid drugs. These TCRs come from a young woman with Graves disease. Both conserved end residues are part of each CDR3. The D gene is left open where the match is weak. Clone size is given for some rows only: seen once, a few or many times, or a class if the clone is expanded.

d_gene: NA
j_gene: TRBJ2-7
v_gene: TRBV3-1
abundance: few
CDR3aa: CASSPFRQVFEQYF
CDR3nt: TGTGCCAGCAGCCCATTCAGGCAGGTATTCGAGCAGTACTTC

d_gene: NA
j_gene: TRBJ2-5
v_gene: TRBV28
abundance: many
CDR3aa: CASSLSGIGETQYF
CDR3nt: TGTGCCAGCAGTTTATCGGGGATCGGGGAGACCCAGTACTTC

d_gene: NA
j_gene: TRBJ2-3
v_gene: TRBV7-8
abundance: many
CDR3aa: CASSLLGDTQYF
CDR3nt: TGTGCCAGCAGCCTGTTAGGAGATACGCAGTATTTT

d_gene: NA
j_gene: TRBJ1-4
v_gene: TRBV2
abundance: NA
CDR3aa: CAGGRDRVNEKLFF
CDR3nt: TGTGCCGGGGGCCGAGACCGAGTTAATGAAAAACTGTTTTTT

d_gene: NA
j_gene: TRBJ2-2
v_gene: TRBV6-1
abundance: NA
CDR3aa: CASIQNTGELFF
CDR3nt: TGTGCCAGCATCCAGAACACCGGGGAGCTGTTTTTT

d_gene: NA
j_gene: TRBJ2-5
v_gene: TRBV28
abundance: many
CDR3aa: CATSLAPGRDRETQYF
CDR3nt: TGTGCCACTTCCTTGGCCCCCGGGCGGGATCGGGAGACCCAGTACTTC

d_gene: NA
j_gene: TRBJ1-1
v_gene: TRBV20-1
abundance: many
CDR3aa: CSASKDGLNTEAFF
CDR3nt: TGCAGTGCTAGCAAGGACGGACTGAACACTGAAGCTTTCTTT

d_gene: NA
j_gene: TRBJ2-1
v_gene: TRBV9
abundance: few
CDR3aa: CASSVKVGLFNEQFF
CDR3nt: TGTGCCAGCAGCGTTAAGGTCGGGCTATTCAATGAGCAGTTCTTC

d_gene: NA
j_gene: TRBJ1-4
v_gene: TRBV20-1
abundance: many
CDR3aa: CSASSQTNEKLFF
CDR3nt: TGCAGTGCTAGCTCTCAGACTAATGAAAAACTGTTTTTT

d_gene: NA
j_gene: TRBJ1-5
v_gene: TRBV12-3/TRBV12-4
abundance: few
CDR3aa: CASSGGFDQPQHF
CDR3nt: TGTGCCAGCAGCGGCGGGTTCGATCAGCCCCAGCATTTT

d_gene: NA
j_gene: TRBJ2-5
v_gene: TRBV7-3
abundance: few
CDR3aa: CASSLSHGGRETQYF
CDR3nt: TGTGCCAGCAGCTTATCACACGGCGGTAGGGAGACCCAGTACTTC

d_gene: NA
j_gene: TRBJ2-7
v_gene: TRBV5-1
abundance: many
CDR3aa: CASSSSRSYEQYF
CDR3nt: TGCGCCAGCAGCTCGTCCCGATCCTACGAGCAGTACTTC

d_gene: TRBD2
j_gene: TRBJ2-7
v_gene: TRBV28
abundance: few
CDR3aa: CASSLGGSDEQYF
CDR3nt: TGTGCCAGCAGTTTAGGCGGGAGTGACGAGCAGTACTTC

d_gene: TRBD1
j_gene: TRBJ2-3
v_gene: TRBV10-3
abundance: many
CDR3aa: CAISEGQGLDTDTQYF
CDR3nt: TGTGCCATCAGTGAGGGACAGGGCCTCGACACAGATACGCAGTATTTT

d_gene: TRBD1
j_gene: TRBJ1-1
v_gene: TRBV11-2
abundance: NA
CDR3aa: CASSLAGTGGTEAFF
CDR3nt: TGTGCCAGCAGCTTAGCCGGGACAGGGGGCACTGAAGCTTTCTTT

d_gene: NA
j_gene: TRBJ2-1
v_gene: TRBV20-1
abundance: NA
CDR3aa: CSARVVGLFEQFF
CDR3nt: TGCAGTGCTAGAGTCGTGGGACTTTTTGAGCAGTTCTTC

d_gene: NA
j_gene: TRBJ1-2
v_gene: TRBV30
abundance: many
CDR3aa: CAWSAGGAYGYTF
CDR3nt: TGTGCCTGGAGTGCGGGGGGGGCCTATGGCTACACCTTC

d_gene: TRBD1
j_gene: TRBJ1-1
v_gene: TRBV12-3/TRBV12-4
abundance: many
CDR3aa: CASSYRGESTEAFF
CDR3nt: TGTGCCAGCAGTTACAGGGGAGAAAGCACTGAAGCTTTCTTT

d_gene: TRBD1
j_gene: TRBJ2-2
v_gene: TRBV14
abundance: NA
CDR3aa: CASSQDLDRAKVGELFF
CDR3nt: TGTGCCAGCAGCCAAGATCTGGACAGGGCCAAGGTTGGGGAGCTGTTTTTT

d_gene: TRBD2
j_gene: TRBJ2-3
v_gene: TRBV28
abundance: many
CDR3aa: CASTQWASGSTDTQYF
CDR3nt: TGTGCCAGCACTCAGTGGGCTAGCGGGAGTACAGATACGCAGTATTTT

d_gene: NA
j_gene: TRBJ2-4
v_gene: TRBV18
abundance: many
CDR3aa: CASSPPNSPPSQNIQYF
CDR3nt: TGTGCCAGCTCACCACCGAACAGTCCTCCTAGCCAAAACATTCAGTACTTC

d_gene: NA
j_gene: TRBJ1-5
v_gene: TRBV4-1
abundance: few
CDR3aa: CASSPVDSNQPQHF
CDR3nt: TGCGCCAGCAGCCCCGTCGATAGCAATCAGCCCCAGCATTTT

d_gene: NA
j_gene: TRBJ2-1
v_gene: TRBV7-3
abundance: NA
CDR3aa: CASSLTGMRDEQFF
CDR3nt: TGTGCCAGCAGCTTAACAGGGATGCGGGATGAGCAGTTCTTC

d_gene: TRBD2
j_gene: TRBJ2-7
v_gene: TRBV6-1
abundance: NA
CDR3aa: CASSRSGTSASYEQYF
CDR3nt: TGTGCCAGCAGTAGATCCGGGACTAGCGCCTCCTACGAGCAGTACTTC

d_gene: NA
j_gene: TRBJ2-7
v_gene: TRBV3-1
abundance: NA
CDR3aa: CASSQVASSYEQYF
CDR3nt: TGTGCCAGCAGCCAAGTCGCTAGCTCCTACGAGCAGTACTTC

d_gene: TRBD2
j_gene: TRBJ2-2
v_gene: TRBV5-1
abundance: many
CDR3aa: CASRSGSGIAGELFF
CDR3nt: TGCGCCAGCAGATCGGGTAGCGGGATCGCCGGGGAGCTGTTTTTT

d_gene: NA
j_gene: TRBJ2-7
v_gene: TRBV6-5
abundance: many
CDR3aa: CASSYGLAYEQYF
CDR3nt: TGTGCCAGCAGTTACGGATTGGCCTACGAGCAGTACTTC

d_gene: NA
j_gene: TRBJ1-1
v_gene: TRBV15
abundance: NA
CDR3aa: CATSREGGRLNTEAFF
CDR3nt: TGTGCCACCAGCAGAGAAGGGGGACGGCTGAACACTGAAGCTTTCTTT

d_gene: TRBD1
j_gene: TRBJ2-5
v_gene: TRBV5-1
abundance: many
CDR3aa: CASSRDRVQETQYF
CDR3nt: TGTGCCAGCAGCCGGGACAGGGTTCAAGAGACCCAGTACTTC

d_gene: NA
j_gene: TRBJ2-7
v_gene: TRBV2
abundance: NA
CDR3aa: CASSPTTVGSYEQYF
CDR3nt: TGTGCCAGCAGTCCAACTACCGTTGGGTCCTACGAGCAGTACTTC

d_gene: NA
j_gene: TRBJ1-5
v_gene: TRBV5-5
abundance: NA
CDR3aa: CASSLWALNQPQHF
CDR3nt: TGTGCCAGCAGCTTGTGGGCACTAAATCAGCCCCAGCATTTT

d_gene: NA
j_gene: TRBJ2-3
v_gene: TRBV5-1
abundance: few
CDR3aa: CASTQNREATQYF
CDR3nt: TGCGCCAGCACCCAAAACAGGGAAGCTACGCAGTATTTT

d_gene: TRBD1
j_gene: TRBJ2-3
v_gene: TRBV5-1
abundance: many
CDR3aa: CASSLTGGSDTQYF
CDR3nt: TGCGCCAGCAGCTTAACAGGGGGGAGTGATACGCAGTATTTT

d_gene: TRBD1
j_gene: TRBJ1-5
v_gene: TRBV6-1
abundance: many
CDR3aa: CASSEGGTGRQPQHF
CDR3nt: TGTGCCAGCAGTGAAGGCGGGACAGGGCGGCAGCCCCAGCATTTT

d_gene: TRBD2
j_gene: TRBJ2-1
v_gene: TRBV5-1
abundance: NA
CDR3aa: CASSSQGTSGGFNEQFF
CDR3nt: TGCGCCAGCAGCAGCCAAGGGACTAGCGGGGGATTCAATGAGCAGTTCTTC

d_gene: TRBD1
j_gene: TRBJ1-6
v_gene: TRBV5-1
abundance: NA
CDR3aa: CAGSPDRGVNSPLHF
CDR3nt: TGCGCCGGCAGCCCGGACAGGGGGGTCAATTCACCCCTCCACTTT

d_gene: NA
j_gene: TRBJ1-5
v_gene: TRBV6-2/TRBV6-3
abundance: many
CDR3aa: CASSYQGAVGQPQHF
CDR3nt: TGTGCCAGCAGTTACCAGGGCGCAGTAGGTCAGCCCCAGCATTTT

d_gene: TRBD1
j_gene: TRBJ2-3
v_gene: TRBV9
abundance: many
CDR3aa: CASSVGASRGRTDTQYF
CDR3nt: TGTGCCAGCAGCGTAGGAGCGTCGAGGGGGCGCACAGATACGCAGTATTTT

d_gene: NA
j_gene: TRBJ2-1
v_gene: TRBV9
abundance: many
CDR3aa: CASSVVGAGPNEQFF
CDR3nt: TGTGCCAGCAGCGTAGTGGGGGCTGGTCCCAATGAGCAGTTCTTC

d_gene: NA
j_gene: TRBJ2-3
v_gene: TRBV28
abundance: many
CDR3aa: CASSLLSPDTQYF
CDR3nt: TGTGCCAGCAGTTTACTTAGCCCAGATACGCAGTATTTT

d_gene: TRBD1
j_gene: TRBJ2-2
v_gene: TRBV10-3
abundance: few
CDR3aa: CAIKRTGPSAGELFF
CDR3nt: TGTGCCATCAAGCGGACAGGGCCCAGCGCCGGGGAGCTGTTTTTT

d_gene: NA
j_gene: TRBJ2-2
v_gene: TRBV14
abundance: many
CDR3aa: CASSFRTGELFF
CDR3nt: TGTGCCAGCAGCTTTAGAACCGGGGAGCTGTTTTTT

d_gene: NA
j_gene: TRBJ2-3
v_gene: TRBV7-2
abundance: few
CDR3aa: CASSLLTLPPRDTQYF
CDR3nt: TGTGCCAGCAGCCTCCTGACACTCCCTCCGAGGGATACGCAGTATTTT

d_gene: NA
j_gene: TRBJ2-5
v_gene: TRBV3-1
abundance: many
CDR3aa: CASSQGVLLSQETQYF
CDR3nt: TGTGCCAGCAGCCAAGGGGTACTATTATCCCAAGAGACCCAGTACTTC

d_gene: NA
j_gene: TRBJ1-1
v_gene: TRBV5-1
abundance: few
CDR3aa: CASSATEFAEAFF
CDR3nt: TGCGCCAGCAGCGCTACAGAATTCGCTGAAGCTTTCTTT

d_gene: NA
j_gene: TRBJ1-5
v_gene: TRBV20-1
abundance: NA
CDR3aa: CSATTGQSNQPQHF
CDR3nt: TGCAGTGCTACCACGGGACAAAGCAATCAGCCCCAGCATTTT

d_gene: TRBD1
j_gene: TRBJ1-5
v_gene: TRBV2
abundance: few
CDR3aa: CASMPRTGVEQPQHF
CDR3nt: TGTGCCAGCATGCCCCGGACAGGGGTGGAACAGCCCCAGCATTTT

d_gene: NA
j_gene: TRBJ2-1
v_gene: TRBV28
abundance: few
CDR3aa: CASSAPLGGNEQFF
CDR3nt: TGTGCCAGCAGCGCTCCCTTGGGTGGGAATGAGCAGTTCTTC

d_gene: TRBD2
j_gene: TRBJ2-5
v_gene: TRBV2
abundance: NA
CDR3aa: CASSPGTTYQETQYF
CDR3nt: TGTGCCAGCAGCCCCGGGACTACCTACCAAGAGACCCAGTACTTC

d_gene: NA
j_gene: TRBJ2-3
v_gene: TRBV30
abundance: few
CDR3aa: CAWTKYTDTQYF
CDR3nt: TGTGCCTGGACTAAATACACAGATACGCAGTATTTT

d_gene: NA
j_gene: TRBJ1-1
v_gene: TRBV10-3
abundance: many
CDR3aa: CATGQLTEAFF
CDR3nt: TGTGCCACCGGACAGCTCACTGAAGCTTTCTTT

d_gene: NA
j_gene: TRBJ2-2
v_gene: TRBV28
abundance: few
CDR3aa: CASRRWDTGELFF
CDR3nt: TGTGCCAGCCGCCGCTGGGACACCGGGGAGCTGTTTTTT

d_gene: TRBD1
j_gene: TRBJ2-7
v_gene: TRBV11-2
abundance: many
CDR3aa: CASSFAGQGARYEQYF
CDR3nt: TGTGCCAGCAGCTTCGCCGGACAGGGGGCGCGGTACGAGCAGTACTTC

d_gene: TRBD2
j_gene: TRBJ2-5
v_gene: TRBV20-1
abundance: many
CDR3aa: CSAFWTSGGGETQYF
CDR3nt: TGCAGTGCTTTCTGGACTAGCGGCGGGGGCGAGACCCAGTACTTC

d_gene: TRBD1
j_gene: TRBJ1-6
v_gene: TRBV12-3/TRBV12-4
abundance: many
CDR3aa: CASSLDRGSSPLHF
CDR3nt: TGTGCCAGCAGTTTAGACAGGGGGAGTTCACCCCTCCACTTT